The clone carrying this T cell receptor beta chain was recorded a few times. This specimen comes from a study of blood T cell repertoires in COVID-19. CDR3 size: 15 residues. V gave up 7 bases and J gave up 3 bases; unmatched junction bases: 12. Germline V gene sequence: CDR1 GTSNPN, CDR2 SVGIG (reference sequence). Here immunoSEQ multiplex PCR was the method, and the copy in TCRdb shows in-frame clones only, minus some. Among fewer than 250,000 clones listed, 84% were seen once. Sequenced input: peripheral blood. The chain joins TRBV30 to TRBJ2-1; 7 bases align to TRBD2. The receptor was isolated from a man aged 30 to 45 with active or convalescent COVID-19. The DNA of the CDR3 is TGTGCCTTAAAGACCGGGACTAACCACTACAATGAGCAGTTCTTC. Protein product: CALKTGTNHYNEQFF.